Listed below are T cell receptor beta chains from one sample, sequenced in a study of graft-versus-host responses after intestinal transplantation. Their cognate antigens are unknown. TCRdb's copy holds only in-frame clones and misses some; the assay was immunoSEQ multiplex PCR. The sample lists over 85,000 clones, over 90% occurring once. The input for sequencing was unstimulated CD4+ T cells sorted from spleen or lymph node cells, taken before transplant. Every receptor here comes from a human donor who was the organ donor for an intestinal transplant. The CDR3 runs from the conserved cysteine through the conserved F or W. The D gene is left open where the match is weak. Clone size is given for some rows only: seen once, a few or many times, or a class if the clone is expanded.

cdr3_aa cdr3_nt j_call v_call d_call clone_size
CASSERWSSYEQYF TGTGCCAGCAGTGAGAGATGGAGCTCCTACGAGCAGTACTTC TRBJ2-7 TRBV6-1 . .
CASSNRPPIGALGSTNEKLFF TGTGCCAGCAGCAACCGGCCTCCAATAGGGGCCTTAGGTTCGACTAATGAAAAACTGTTTTTT TRBJ1-4 TRBV27 . .
CASSSGGDSGANVLTF TGTGCCAGCAGTTCCGGAGGTGACTCTGGGGCCAACGTCCTGACTTTC TRBJ2-6 TRBV5-4 . .
CASSEEIISGNEQFF TGTGCCAGCAGCGAAGAGATAATTTCAGGCAATGAGCAGTTCTTC TRBJ2-1 TRBV5-4 . once
CASSDRRTSGGRTDTQYF TGTGCCAGCAGTGACCGACGGACTAGCGGGGGACGCACAGATACGCAGTATTTT TRBJ2-3 TRBV6-1 TRBD2 .
CASSGQTEQYF TGTGCCAGCAGCGGACAGACCGAGCAGTACTTC TRBJ2-7 TRBV7-2 . .
CASSSRWGLDSNQPQHF TGTGCCAGCAGTTCGCGATGGGGCCTAGATAGCAATCAGCCCCAGCATTTT TRBJ1-5 TRBV28 . .
CASSVQGAFNTEAFF TGTGCCAGCAGCGTACAGGGGGCTTTTAACACTGAAGCTTTCTTT TRBJ1-1 TRBV9 TRBD1 once
CASSVGQGVGNTIYF TGTGCCAGCAGCGTAGGACAGGGAGTAGGAAACACCATATATTTT TRBJ1-3 TRBV9 TRBD1 .
CASSWTGDSNQPQHF TGTGCCAGCAGTTGGACAGGGGATAGCAATCAGCCCCAGCATTTT TRBJ1-5 TRBV6-1 TRBD1 once
CASSLFGTGGNQPQHF TGTGCCAGCAGCTTGTTTGGGACAGGGGGAAATCAGCCCCAGCATTTT TRBJ1-5 TRBV5-6 TRBD1 .
CASSPDDSTDTQYF TGCGCCAGCAGTCCTGACGATAGCACAGATACGCAGTATTTT TRBJ2-3 TRBV5-1 . .
CASSPGLGRIYEQYF TGTGCCAGCAGCCCCGGACTAGGGCGAATCTACGAGCAGTACTTC TRBJ2-7 TRBV5-6 TRBD2 .
CATSRAGTGGVQPQHF TGTGCCACCAGCAGAGCCGGGACAGGGGGCGTTCAGCCCCAGCATTTT TRBJ1-5 TRBV15 TRBD1 .
CASSAWDRGFANTGELFF TGTGCCAGCAGCGCCTGGGACAGGGGGTTCGCGAACACCGGGGAGCTGTTTTTT TRBJ2-2 TRBV9 TRBD1 .
CASTNGGTYGYTF TGTGCCAGCACCAACGGGGGAACCTATGGCTACACCTTC TRBJ1-2 TRBV6-1 . once
CASSLRDTNEKLFF TGTGCCAGCAGTTTAAGGGACACTAATGAAAAACTGTTTTTT TRBJ1-4 TRBV6-5 . few
CASRPVGLSGSPLHF TGTGCCAGCAGACCAGTGGGACTTTCGGGTTCACCCCTCCACTTT TRBJ1-6 TRBV2 . .
CASSAAGAHFSNTEAFF TGTGCCAGCAGTGCCGCAGGGGCGCATTTCTCGAACACTGAAGCTTTCTTT TRBJ1-1 TRBV6-1 . .
CASSVTSGWLGWETQYF TGTGCCAGCAGCGTGACTAGCGGGTGGTTAGGTTGGGAGACCCAGTACTTC TRBJ2-5 TRBV11-3 TRBD2 .
CASSFTSGGATDTQYF TGTGCCAGCAGCTTTACTAGCGGGGGGGCCACAGATACGCAGTATTTT TRBJ2-3 TRBV5-4 TRBD2 .
CASSLGSEETQYF TGCGCCAGCAGCTTGGGGAGCGAAGAGACCCAGTACTTC TRBJ2-5 TRBV5-1 . .
CSVELAGHNRAEKLFF TGCAGCGTTGAACTGGCAGGACACAATCGGGCTGAAAAACTGTTTTTT TRBJ1-4 TRBV29-1 . .
CASSRDRVLAKNIQYF TGTGCCAGCAGCCGGGACAGGGTATTAGCCAAAAACATTCAGTACTTC TRBJ2-4 TRBV27 TRBD1 .
CSALQETQYF TGCAGTGCTCTCCAAGAGACCCAGTACTTC TRBJ2-5 TRBV20-1 . once
CASSPQGGTGYTF TGTGCCAGCAGCCCCCAGGGGGGAACTGGCTACACCTTC TRBJ1-2 TRBV6-5 TRBD1 .
CASSLATGGAGEKLFF TGCGCCAGCAGCCTGGCCACAGGGGGCGCGGGTGAAAAACTGTTTTTT TRBJ1-4 TRBV4-1 TRBD1 .
CASSGPGTRDHNEQFF TGTGCCAGCAGTGGCCCCGGCACCCGGGACCACAATGAGCAGTTCTTC TRBJ2-1 TRBV25-1 . .
CAWSGGQGHSGANVLTF TGTGCCTGGAGTGGGGGACAGGGCCACTCTGGGGCCAACGTCCTGACTTTC TRBJ2-6 TRBV30 TRBD1 .
CASSPGGDFRSPLHF TGCGCCAGCTCCCCCGGGGGGGACTTCCGTTCACCCCTCCACTTT TRBJ1-6 TRBV5-1 . few
CASSYSQEMQPQHF TGTGCCAGCAGTTATTCCCAGGAGATGCAGCCCCAGCATTTT TRBJ1-5 TRBV6-6 . .
CASSLGGGTGSEAFF TGTGCCAGCAGTTTAGGGGGAGGGACAGGGTCTGAAGCTTTCTTT TRBJ1-1 TRBV28 TRBD1 once
CASSARVGTDTQYF TGTGCCAGCAGCGCAAGGGTGGGCACAGATACGCAGTATTTT TRBJ2-3 TRBV5-8 . .
CASSLGTASYEQYF TGCGCCAGCAGCTTGGGGACGGCCTCCTACGAGCAGTACTTC TRBJ2-7 TRBV5-1 . .
CASSLDGTRLNTEAFF TGTGCCAGCAGCTTAGATGGGACGAGGTTGAACACTGAAGCTTTCTTT TRBJ1-1 TRBV11-3 . once
CASRMTGFSNQPQHF TGTGCCAGCAGAATGACAGGGTTTAGCAATCAGCCCCAGCATTTT TRBJ1-5 TRBV6-5 TRBD1 .
CAWSRGRDGYTF TGTGCCTGGAGCAGGGGCCGAGATGGCTACACCTTC TRBJ1-2 TRBV30 . once
CASRPDPGTTYEQYF TGCGCCAGCCGACCCGATCCTGGGACAACCTACGAGCAGTACTTC TRBJ2-7 TRBV5-1 . once
CASFGGALSYNEQFF TGTGCCAGCTTCGGGGGGGCCCTATCCTACAATGAGCAGTTCTTC TRBJ2-1 TRBV28 TRBD2 .
CASSSRAQGDTQYF TGTGCCAGCAGCTCCCGGGCCCAGGGGGATACGCAGTATTTT TRBJ2-3 TRBV11-2 . .
CASSNRGPNTGELFF TGCGCCAGCAGCAACAGGGGACCTAACACCGGGGAGCTGTTTTTT TRBJ2-2 TRBV5-1 TRBD1 .